Shown below are 18 T cell receptor beta chains from a single sample sequenced in a study of CD8+ T cells in alopecia areata. Extracted RNA was reverse transcribed, and the resulting cDNA served as sequencing template. Measured with immunoSEQ multiplex PCR; TCRdb has only the in-frame clones, and not every one. Of 250,000 to 300,000 clones listed, 58% are singletons. The treatment denotes: oral pan-JAK inhibitor, 5-10 mg twice daily. The input for sequencing was CD4+ T cells sorted from blood, taken at week 24, from a patient treated with tofacitinib. These receptors were taken from a human donor with alopecia areata.

Regarding this clone: Germline and junction disagree at one end, which may indicate a read error. Other DNA sequences in this specimen translate into the identical CDR3. This sequence joins TRBV29-1 and TRBJ2-3; TRBD2 matches 10 bases. Germline V gene data show CDR1 as SQVTM and CDR2 as ANQGSEA. The CDR3 spans 12 residues. The CDR3 spells CSVEAGGDTQYF. CDR3 DNA: TGCAGCGTCGAAGCGGGGGGGGATACGCAGTATTTT.

The chain uses TRBV28 and TRBJ2-5; 9 positions agree with TRBD2. This CDR3 spans 15 amino acids. V lost 2 bases and J lost 6; bases outside the gene matches: 7. Germline CDR1 reads MDHEN; CDR2 reads SYDVKM. CDR3 in DNA: TGTGCCAGCAGTTTAGGCGGGGGGGAGATTAAGACCCAGTACTTC. The encoded protein is CASSLGGGEIKTQYF.

The chain couples TRBV2 to TRBJ2-7, with D unclear. The V and J ends lost 8 bases and 4 bases respectively, with 12 bases between them. In germline, CDR1 is SNHLY, CDR2 FYNNEI. CDR3 length: 12 amino acids. The CDR3 nucleotides read TGTGCCAGCCGCTACGGAACTTACGAGCAGTACTTC. Translated: CASRYGTYEQYF.

This chain joins TRBV5-6 and TRBJ2-1; D may be TRBD1 (5 bases). Germline values: CDR1 SGHDT, CDR2 YYEEEE. The V end lost 2 bases, the J end lost 9 bases, and 15 bases lay between the germline ends. The CDR3 is 14 amino acids. The DNA for the CDR3 is TGTGCCAGCAGCTTCGGTGGTGGGGCAGGTGAGCAGTTCTTC. It is translated as CASSFGGGAGEQFF.

The genes are TRBV11-2 and TRBJ2-5, with 7 bases fitting TRBD1. The CDR3 sequence is 14 residues long. V lost 4 bases to trimming and J lost 6 bases; unmatched junction nucleotides: 8. Germline-derived CDR1 and CDR2 are SGHAT and FQNNGV. The CDR3 spells CASSSQGGSKTQYF. The CDR3, as DNA: TGTGCCAGCAGCTCCCAAGGGGGCTCGAAGACCCAGTACTTC.

V is TRBV6-5 and J is TRBJ1-1; TRBD1 aligns across 7 bases. With V trimmed by 4 bases and J by 6 bases, 11 bases remained unmatched. This CDR3 has 15 amino acids. The V gene's germline CDR1 is MNHEY and CDR2 SVGAGI. CDR3 sequence reads: CASSSADRVGAEAFF. CDR3 coding DNA: TGTGCCAGCAGTTCCGCAGACAGGGTCGGCGCTGAAGCTTTCTTT.

This clone was seen just once. The gene calls are TRBV15 and TRBJ1-1, with 7 bases identical to TRBD1. The CDR3 has 13 amino acids. The V segment lost 9 bases and the J segment 3 bases; nucleotides outside the gene matches: 7. Germline CDR1 reads LNHNV; CDR2 reads YYDKDF (reference sequence). The CDR3 DNA is TGTGCCACGGGTCAGGGGGGGGACACTGAAGCTTTCTTT. Protein sequence: CATGQGGDTEAFF.

The chain joins TRBV11-2 to TRBJ1-2; TRBD1 might be the D (5 bases). CDR3 length: 13 amino acids. V lost 1 base and J 6 bases, leaving 9 bases between the germline ends. The V gene's germline CDR1 is SGHAT and CDR2 FQNNGV. The DNA for the CDR3 is TGTGCCAGCAGCTTAGCCCAGGGCGATGGCTACACCTTC. Amino acid sequence: CASSLAQGDGYTF.

The chain employs TRBV2 and TRBJ2-3, with D possibly TRBD2 on 6 matching bases. The ends were cut back, 4 bases at V and 4 bases at J, with 12 bases in the middle. Germline loops: CDR1 SNHLY, CDR2 FYNNEI. This CDR3 has 14 residues. CDR3 loop: CASSVLAGADTQYF. The CDR3 nucleotides are TGTGCCAGCAGTGTACTAGCCGGTGCAGATACGCAGTATTTT.

This sequence joins TRBV6-1 and TRBJ1-6; tentatively, D is TRBD1 (6 bases). Germline V gene data show CDR1 as MNHNS and CDR2 as SASEGT. The CDR3 loop spans 15 amino acids. The V end was cut by 4 bases, the J end by 1 base, with 8 bases between. CDR3 sequence reads: CASSAGQSYNSPLHF. As DNA, the CDR3 is TGTGCCAGCAGTGCCGGACAGTCCTATAATTCACCCCTCCACTTT.

V and J are TRBV7-3 and TRBJ1-1; D unclear. The CDR3 length is 12 residues. Trimming removed 7 bases at V and 1 base at J, with 7 bases between. The germline V gene encodes CDR1 SGHTA and CDR2 FQGTGA. The DNA of the CDR3 is TGTGCCAGCATCGGACCGAACACTGAAGCTTTCTTT. Encoded protein: CASIGPNTEAFF.

This clone has only one observation. The chain combines TRBV4-1 with TRBJ1-1, with a tentative D call TRBD1 (5 bases). Germline loops: CDR1 MGHRA, CDR2 YSYEKL. Trimming removed 5 bases at V and 4 bases at J, with 17 bases between. This CDR3 contains 15 residues. CDR3 protein: CASSSAGSGGTEAFF. The CDR3 DNA reads as TGCGCCAGCAGCTCTGCCGGGTCCGGGGGCACTGAAGCTTTCTTT.

There are a few counts of this clone. In DNA form, the CDR3 reads TGTGCCAGCAGTTTAATAGCGGCTAGCTCGGGGGCTGGCTATGGCTACACCTTC. Residues: CASSLIAASSGAGYGYTF. This rearrangement joins TRBV28 to TRBJ1-2; tentatively, D is TRBD1 (6 bases). CDR3 size: 18 residues. Per the germline V gene, CDR1 is MDHEN and CDR2 is SYDVKM. V was shortened by 2 bases and J by 4 bases, with 23 bases between the two germline ends.

The V gene is TRBV19, the J gene TRBJ2-7; D is undetermined. Deletions cut 9 bases from V and 0 bases from J, with 15 bases between. This CDR3 has 14 residues. Per the germline V gene, CDR1 is LNHDA and CDR2 is SQIVND (reference sequence). CDR3 bases: TGTGCCAGCCGCGGAACGGCGAGCTCCTACGAGCAGTACTTC. It codes for CASRGTASSYEQYF.

The chain has TRBV18 and TRBJ2-1; 10 nucleotides agree with TRBD1. Germline assignment: CDR1 KGHSH and CDR2 LQKENI. V lost 3 bases to trimming and J lost 5 bases; unmatched junction nucleotides: 4. The CDR3 runs 15 residues. The chain's CDR3 is CASSPGQGTNNEQFF. In DNA, the CDR3 is TGTGCCAGCTCACCGGGACAGGGGACGAACAATGAGCAGTTCTTC.

The table lists this clone with a few counts. The chain links TRBV5-6 to TRBJ2-5; 7 nucleotides agree with TRBD1. Per germline, CDR1 SGHDT and CDR2 YYEEEE. The CDR3 totals 14 residues. V shed 4 bases and J 1 base; nucleotides not matched to a gene: 4. DNA for the CDR3: TGTGCCAGCAGCACCCGGGACAGCCAAGAGACCCAGTACTTC. Translation gives CASSTRDSQETQYF. The full variable domain, in which reference TRBV5-6 and TRBJ2-5 provide the parts outside the CDR3, is DAGVTQSPTHLIKTRGQQVTLRCSPKSGHDTVSWYQQALGQGPQFIFQYYEEEERQRGNFPDRFSGHQFPNYSSELNVNALLLGDSALYLCASSTRDSQETQYFGPGTRLLVL.

The rearrangement uses TRBV28 and TRBJ2-1, with TRBD2 matching 9 bases. Trimming cost V 6 bases and J 4 bases; bases outside gene matches: 7. In germline, CDR1 is MDHEN, CDR2 SYDVKM. This CDR3 is built from 15 residues. In nucleotides, the CDR3 is TGTGCCAGCAGGACCGGGACTAGCCCTTACAATGAGCAGTTCTTC. It codes for CASRTGTSPYNEQFF.

The V and J genes are TRBV6-5 and TRBJ1-2; D gene ambiguous. The CDR3 has 15 residues. Germline-derived CDR1 and CDR2 are MNHEY and SVGAGI. V was shortened by 2 bases and J by 0 bases, with 10 bases between the two germline ends. CDR3 DNA: TGTGCCAGCAGTTACCTCCCGAAAGCTAACTATGGCTACACCTTC. Residues: CASSYLPKANYGYTF.